This T cell receptor (beta chain) was captured by sequencing in a study of blood T cell repertoires in COVID-19. The overall study: Samples came from the United States, Italy and Spain, spanning acute and convalescent COVID-19.

As originally analysed: Counts of nucleated cells, estimated from reference gene primer amplification, were obtained. The data were produced by immunoSEQ multiplex PCR, yet TCRdb's version contains in-frame clones alone and is incomplete. V and J calls plus clone size are reproduced from that table; the DNA served to infer D and trimming. The table has a few hundred thousand clones, 85% seen once. Participants had their cohort set by participant-reported clinical history. The sample holds a few counts of this clone. Sequencing was performed on PBMCs or T cells enriched from blood (not recorded which). The TCR originated in a woman aged 50 to 65 who had recovered from COVID-19.

The CDR3 DNA reads as TGTGCCAGCATCCCCCGCGGGCACCACGAGCAGTACTTC. Translating gives CASIPRGHHEQYF. This chain links TRBV7-2 with TRBJ2-7, with D possibly matching TRBD2 (5 bases). The CDR3 sequence is 13 residues long. V was shortened by 7 bases and J by 5 bases, with 15 bases between the two germline ends. CDR1 and CDR2 from the germline V gene are SGHTA and FQGNSA.